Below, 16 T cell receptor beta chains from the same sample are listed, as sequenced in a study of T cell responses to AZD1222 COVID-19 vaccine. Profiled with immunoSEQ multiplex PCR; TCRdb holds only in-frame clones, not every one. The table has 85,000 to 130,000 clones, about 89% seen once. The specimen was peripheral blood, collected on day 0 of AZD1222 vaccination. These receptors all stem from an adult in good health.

The CDR3 DNA sequence: TGCGCCAGCAGCCGCTCTTCAGAGCAGTACTTC. This encodes CASSRSSEQYF. This sequence joins TRBV5-1 and TRBJ2-7; D gene unclear. The CDR3 is 11 residues long. The V gene lost 4 bases and the J gene lost 7 bases, with 9 bases spanning the gap. CDR1 and CDR2 from the germline V gene are SGHRS and YFSETQ.

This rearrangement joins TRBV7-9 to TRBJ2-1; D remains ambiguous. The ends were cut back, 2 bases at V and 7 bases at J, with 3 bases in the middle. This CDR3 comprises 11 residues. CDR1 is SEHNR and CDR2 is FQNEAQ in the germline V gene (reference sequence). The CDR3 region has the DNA TGTGCCAGCAGCTTACGGAATGAGCAGTTCTTC. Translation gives CASSLRNEQFF.

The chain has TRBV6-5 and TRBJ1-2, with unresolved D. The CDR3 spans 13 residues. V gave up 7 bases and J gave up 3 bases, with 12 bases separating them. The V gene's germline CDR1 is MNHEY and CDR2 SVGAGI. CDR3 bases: TGTGCCAGCACCCCACAAGGCGACTATGGCTACACCTTC. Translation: CASTPQGDYGYTF.

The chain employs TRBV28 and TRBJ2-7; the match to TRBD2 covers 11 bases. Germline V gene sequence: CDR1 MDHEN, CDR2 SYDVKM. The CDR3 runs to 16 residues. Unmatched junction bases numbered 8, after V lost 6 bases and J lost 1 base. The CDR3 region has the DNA TGTGCCAGCAGCATCTTTCTAGCGGGAGGTTCCTACGAGCAGTACTTC. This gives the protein CASSIFLAGGSYEQYF.

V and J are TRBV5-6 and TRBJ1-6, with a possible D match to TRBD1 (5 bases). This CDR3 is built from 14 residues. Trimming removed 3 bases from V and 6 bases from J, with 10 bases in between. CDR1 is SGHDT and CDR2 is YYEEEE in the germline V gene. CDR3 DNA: TGTGCCAGCAGCTCCCGGGACCTTAATTCACCCCTCCACTTT. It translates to CASSSRDLNSPLHF.

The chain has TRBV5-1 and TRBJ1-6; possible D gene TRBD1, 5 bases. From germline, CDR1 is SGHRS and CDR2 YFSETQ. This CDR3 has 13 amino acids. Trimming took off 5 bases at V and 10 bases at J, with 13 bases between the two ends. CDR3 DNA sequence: TGCGCCAGCAGGGGTAGCAGGGAGTCACCCCTCCACTTT. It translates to CASRGSRESPLHF.

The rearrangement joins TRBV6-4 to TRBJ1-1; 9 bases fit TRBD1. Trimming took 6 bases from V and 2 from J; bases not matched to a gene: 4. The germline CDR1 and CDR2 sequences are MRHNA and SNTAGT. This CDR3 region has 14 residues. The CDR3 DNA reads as TGTGCCAGCAGACGACAGGGGGACAACACTGAAGCTTTCTTT. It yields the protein CASRRQGDNTEAFF.

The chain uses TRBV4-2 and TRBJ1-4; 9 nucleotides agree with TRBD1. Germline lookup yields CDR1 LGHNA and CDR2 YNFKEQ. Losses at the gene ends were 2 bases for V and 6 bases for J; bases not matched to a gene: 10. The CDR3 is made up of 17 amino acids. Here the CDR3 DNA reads TGTGCCAGCAGCCAACCAGCGGGACAGGGAGAAGATGAAAAACTGTTTTTT. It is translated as CASSQPAGQGEDEKLFF.

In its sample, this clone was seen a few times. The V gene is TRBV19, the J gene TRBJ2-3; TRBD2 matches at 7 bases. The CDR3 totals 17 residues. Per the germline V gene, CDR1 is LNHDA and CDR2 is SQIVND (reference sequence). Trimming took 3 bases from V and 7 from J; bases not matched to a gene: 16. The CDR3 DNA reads TGTGCCAGTAGTATGCTGGGCGAAGGAGCTAGCGGACATACGCAGTATTTT. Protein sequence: CASSMLGEGASGHTQYF.

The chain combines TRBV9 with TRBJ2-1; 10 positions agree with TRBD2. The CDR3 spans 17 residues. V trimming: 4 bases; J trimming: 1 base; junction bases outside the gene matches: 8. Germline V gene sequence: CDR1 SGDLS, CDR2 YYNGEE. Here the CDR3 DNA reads TGTGCCAGCAGCACTGCCTCTAGCGGGGGTTCCTACAATGAGCAGTTCTTC. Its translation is CASSTASSGGSYNEQFF. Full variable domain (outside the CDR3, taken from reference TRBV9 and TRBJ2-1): DSGVTQTPKHLITATGQRVTLRCSPRSGDLSVYWYQQSLDQGLQFLIQYYNGEERAKGNILERFSAQQFPDLHSELNLSSLELGDSALYFCASSTASSGGSYNEQFFGPGTRLTVL.

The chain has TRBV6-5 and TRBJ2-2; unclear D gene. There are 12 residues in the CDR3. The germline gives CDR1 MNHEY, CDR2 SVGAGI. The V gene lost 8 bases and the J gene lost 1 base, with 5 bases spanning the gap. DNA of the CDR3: TGTGCCAGCGGCCTGAACACCGGGGAGCTGTTTTTT. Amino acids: CASGLNTGELFF.

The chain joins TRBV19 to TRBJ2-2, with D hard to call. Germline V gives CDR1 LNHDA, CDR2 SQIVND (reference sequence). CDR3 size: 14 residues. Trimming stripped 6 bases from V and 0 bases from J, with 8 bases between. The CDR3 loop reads CASRKAPNTGELFF. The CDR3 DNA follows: TGTGCCAGTAGAAAGGCTCCGAACACCGGGGAGCTGTTTTTT.

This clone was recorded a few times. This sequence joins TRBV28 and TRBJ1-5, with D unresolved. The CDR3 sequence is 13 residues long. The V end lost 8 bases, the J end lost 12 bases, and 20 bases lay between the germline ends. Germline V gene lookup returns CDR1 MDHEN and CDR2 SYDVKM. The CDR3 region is CASVPGGQEGQHF. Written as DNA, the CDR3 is TGTGCCAGCGTACCGGGAGGCCAGGAGGGCCAGCATTTT.

For the CDR3, the DNA is TGTGCCACCAGCAGAGACCTAAGGAACGCCCCTAAGGAGCAGTACTTC. It specifies CATSRDLRNAPKEQYF. The rearrangement joins TRBV15 to TRBJ2-7; D gene uncertain. The V and J ends lost 0 bases and 7 bases respectively, with 19 bases between them. The CDR3 length is 16 residues. Germline CDR1 LNHNV, CDR2 YYDKDF (reference sequence).

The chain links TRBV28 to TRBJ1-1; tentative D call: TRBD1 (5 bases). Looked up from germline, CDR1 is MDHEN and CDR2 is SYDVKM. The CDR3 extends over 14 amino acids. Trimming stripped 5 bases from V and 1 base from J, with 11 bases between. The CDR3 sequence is CASSVHGGNTEAFF. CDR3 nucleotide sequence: TGTGCCAGCAGTGTCCATGGGGGGAACACTGAAGCTTTCTTT.

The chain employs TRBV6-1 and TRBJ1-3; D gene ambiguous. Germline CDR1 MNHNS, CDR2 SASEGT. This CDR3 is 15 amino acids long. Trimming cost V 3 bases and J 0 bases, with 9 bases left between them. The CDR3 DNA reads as TGTGCCAGCAGTGACGACCGTCGCTCTGGAAACACCATATATTTT. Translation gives CASSDDRRSGNTIYF.